The entry below describes one TCR beta chain. Its target is unknown. The sample is drawn from a study of cytomegalovirus exposure and HLA in healthy donors. Use of 60 Vbeta and 13 Jbeta primers characterized the PCR. The method was immunoSEQ multiplex PCR; TCRdb's version includes in-frame clones alone and lacks a portion of them. This table has 99,000 or so clones, roughly 15% appearing once. This CDR3 contains 13 residues. V gave up 1 base and J gave up 1 base, with 5 bases separating them. Germline values: CDR1 SGHDN, CDR2 FVKESK. Study results and caveats: The authors judged a highly shared variant cluster likely a sequencing artifact.

This receptor was taken from a female donor in good health and CMV-seronegative. J is TRBJ2-7 and V is TRBV14; D is uncertain. Sequencing used PBMCs. CDR3 loop: CASSQVRSYEQYF. In DNA, the CDR3 is TGTGCCAGCAGCCAAGTCCGGTCCTACGAGCAGTACTTC.